These 23 T cell receptor beta chains originate from one sample sequenced in a study of CD8 T cells in Susac syndrome. An amount of RNA that ranged from 0.5 to 1 ug was reverse transcribed with random hexamers. TCRdb re-analysed the immunoSEQ multiplex PCR reads in MiXCR, keeping a single row per CDR3 protein. The profile covers fewer than 150,000 distinct CDR3 sequences, with around 95% appearing a single time and over 0.15% taken by the ten largest. The sample taken for sequencing was CD8+ T cells from PBMCs. Receptors originate from a human donor with Susac syndrome.

The chain is built from TRBV3-1 and TRBJ1-3; D is unresolved. The CDR3 loop spans 14 amino acids. Deletions cut 4 bases from V and 0 bases from J, with 7 bases between. The germline V gene has CDR1 LGHDT and CDR2 YNNKEL (reference sequence). DNA for the CDR3: TGTGCCAGCAGCCGTAGACACTCTGGAAACACCATATATTTT. Protein: CASSRRHSGNTIYF.

This chain joins TRBV7-8 and TRBJ2-1, with 7 bases identical to TRBD2. Germline loops: CDR1 SGHVS, CDR2 FQNEAQ. The CDR3 sequence is 13 residues long. The trim removed 4 bases at V and 9 bases at J, leaving 6 bases unmatched. Here the CDR3 DNA reads TGTGCCAGCAGCTCTCGCGGGAGCGGTGAGCAGTTCTTC. Its protein is CASSSRGSGEQFF.

In its sample, this clonotype was seen once. This sequence joins TRBV19 and TRBJ2-5; 8 positions agree with TRBD2. The V and J ends lost 4 bases and 2 bases, in that order; junction bases with no gene match: 9. Germline V CDR1 and CDR2: LNHDA, SQIVND (reference sequence). The CDR3 totals 16 residues. The DNA of the CDR3 is TGTGCCAGTAGTACCCGGACTAGCAGGGAGCAAGAGACCCAGTACTTC. This gives the protein CASSTRTSREQETQYF.

This chain connects TRBV15 to TRBJ2-2; 7 bases match TRBD1. This CDR3 region has 13 residues. V gave up 8 bases and J gave up 5 bases; unmatched junction bases: 5. Germline loops: CDR1 LNHNV, CDR2 YYDKDF (reference sequence). The CDR3 nucleotides read TGTGCCACCGGGACAGTCGTAACCGGGGAGCTGTTTTTT. Its translation: CATGTVVTGELFF.

This chain joins TRBV5-1 and TRBJ2-1; TRBD2 agrees at 9 bases. Per germline, CDR1 SGHRS and CDR2 YFSETQ. The length of the CDR3 is 15 residues. Unmatched junction bases numbered 3, after V lost 1 base and J lost 4 bases. The CDR3 spells CASSLLSGGYNEQFF. DNA for the CDR3: TGCGCCAGCAGCTTGTTGAGCGGGGGGTACAATGAGCAGTTCTTC.

V and J are TRBV7-9 and TRBJ2-7, with 8 positions matching TRBD1. CDR3 length equals 15 residues. The germline V gene has CDR1 SEHNR and CDR2 FQNEAQ (reference sequence). V lost 4 bases to trimming and J lost 0 bases; unmatched junction nucleotides: 5. The DNA for the CDR3 is TGTGCCAGCAGCTCACGGACAGGGCGCTCCTACGAGCAGTACTTC. Encoded protein: CASSSRTGRSYEQYF.

This clonotype occurred once. The gene calls are TRBV25-1 and TRBJ2-2; 8 positions match TRBD2. CDR1 is MGHDK and CDR2 is SYGVNS in the germline V gene. This CDR3 has 14 residues. Germline trimming cut 2 bases from V and 4 bases from J; bases unmatched to any gene: 0. The CDR3 reads CASSEGTSTGELFF. DNA for the CDR3: TGTGCCAGCAGTGAAGGGACTAGCACCGGGGAGCTGTTTTTT.

The chain is built from TRBV27 and TRBJ2-7, with D possibly being TRBD2 (6 bases). The ends were cut back, 0 bases at V and 11 bases at J, with 14 bases in the middle. The CDR3 runs 13 residues. CDR1 and CDR2 (germline): MNHEY, SMNVEV (reference sequence). The CDR3 spells CASSLSIPGVEYF. As DNA, the CDR3 is TGTGCCAGCAGTTTATCTATTCCGGGAGTGGAGTACTTC.

The chain couples TRBV7-6 to TRBJ2-6, with D possibly being TRBD1 (5 bases). Germline assignment: CDR1 SGHVS and CDR2 FNYEAQ. CDR3 length: 13 residues. The V end was cut by 8 bases, the J end by 4 bases, with 9 bases between. The chain's CDR3 is CASVGVGANVLTF. CDR3 in DNA: TGTGCCAGCGTAGGGGTGGGGGCCAACGTCCTGACTTTC. The variable domain in full, with the rest retrieved from reference TRBV7-6 and TRBJ2-6, is GAGVSQSPRYKVTKRGQDVALRCDPISGHVSLYWYRQALGQGPEFLTYFNYEAQQDKSGLPNDRFSAERPEGSISTLTIQRTEQRDSAMYRCASVGVGANVLTFGAGSRLTVL.

This rearrangement joins TRBV6-5 to TRBJ1-1; D might be TRBD1 (6 bases). The CDR3 runs 13 residues. Germline lookup yields CDR1 MNHEY and CDR2 SVGAGI. V gave up 9 bases and J gave up 1 base, with 12 bases separating them. The CDR3 sequence: CASKTGTNTEAFF. The CDR3 DNA reads as TGTGCCAGTAAAACAGGGACGAACACTGAAGCTTTCTTT.

The V call is TRBV29-1, the J call TRBJ1-2; unclear D gene. Germline lookup yields CDR1 SQVTM and CDR2 ANQGSEA. The CDR3 spans 11 residues. Trimming cost V 6 bases and J 4 bases, with 9 bases left between them. DNA of the CDR3: TGCAGCGTCCCTCAGAGCTATGGCTACACCTTC. It translates to CSVPQSYGYTF.

The J gene is TRBJ1-1, the V gene TRBV9; D is ambiguous. Trimming removed 7 bases from V and 1 base from J, with 8 bases in between. Per the germline V gene, CDR1 is SGDLS and CDR2 is YYNGEE. This CDR3 contains 12 residues. The CDR3 region is CASGSGNTEAFF. The CDR3, as DNA: TGTGCCAGCGGTTCCGGGAACACTGAAGCTTTCTTT.

The chain recombines TRBV28 with TRBJ1-5; D is unclear. V lost 5 bases to trimming and J lost 4 bases, with 9 bases between them. Germline V gene sequence: CDR1 MDHEN, CDR2 SYDVKM. The CDR3 contains 13 residues. As DNA, the CDR3 is TGTGCCAGCAGTCCTGACCGGAATCAGCCCCAGCATTTT. It encodes CASSPDRNQPQHF.

This clonotype is a singleton in its sample. V usage is TRBV12-3 or TRBV12-4 and J usage is TRBJ2-5; 8 bases line up with TRBD2. With 7 bases clipped from V and 5 bases from J, the junction kept 6 bases outside the gene matches. The CDR3 runs 13 residues. The CDR3 bases are TGTGCCAGCAAACCGGCTAGCGGGGAGACCCAGTACTTC. It yields the protein CASKPASGETQYF.

The chain links TRBV25-1 to TRBJ1-1; D gene ambiguous. The V gene lost 5 bases and the J gene lost 10 bases, with 11 bases spanning the gap. The CDR3 is 11 amino acids. CDR1 is MGHDK, CDR2 SYGVNS, per germline. CDR3 region: CASSSNQAAFF. DNA of the CDR3: TGTGCCAGCAGTTCCAATCAGGCAGCTTTCTTT.

This chain links TRBV24-1 with TRBJ1-2; 7 bases fit TRBD1. CDR3 length equals 15 residues. The V gene's germline CDR1 is KGHDR and CDR2 SFDVKD. V lost 3 bases and J lost 8; bases outside the gene matches: 11. Here the CDR3 reads CATSDRTGPVGGYTF. Written as DNA, the CDR3 is TGTGCCACCAGTGATCGGACAGGACCCGTAGGAGGCTACACCTTC.

The genes are TRBV6-2 or TRBV6-3 and TRBJ2-1; TRBD2 is a possible D gene (6 bases). Trimming pared 7 bases from V and 10 bases from J, leaving 17 bases between. Germline V gene sequence: CDR1 MNHEY, CDR2 SVGEGT. The CDR3 loop spans 13 amino acids. The chain's CDR3 is CASINSIAEEQFF. CDR3 nucleotide sequence: TGTGCCAGCATCAACTCAATAGCGGAAGAGCAGTTCTTC.

This clonotype showed up just once. The rearrangement links TRBV6-5 to TRBJ2-3; TRBD2 matches at 7 bases. The CDR3 totals 17 residues. V lost 4 bases to trimming and J lost 5 bases; unmatched junction nucleotides: 15. Looked up from germline, CDR1 is MNHEY and CDR2 is SVGAGI. The CDR3 here is CASSFALSGKRGDTQYF. Written as DNA, the CDR3 is TGTGCCAGCAGTTTCGCCTTGAGCGGGAAAAGGGGAGATACGCAGTATTTT.

The chain couples TRBV12-5 to TRBJ2-1; D not certain. V gave up 7 bases and J gave up 8 bases, with 18 bases separating them. The germline V gene has CDR1 LGHNT and CDR2 FRNRAP. The CDR3 is 14 residues long. The chain's CDR3 is CASALTPSLDEQFF. In DNA form, the CDR3 reads TGTGCTAGTGCTCTTACCCCATCTTTGGATGAGCAGTTCTTC.

CDR3 nucleotide sequence: TGTGCCACCAGTCCCGATGCAGGGATCTCTGGAAACACCATATATTTT. It specifies CATSPDAGISGNTIYF. This chain joins TRBV15 and TRBJ1-3; D possibly corresponds to TRBD1 (5 bases). V lost 6 bases to trimming and J lost 0 bases, with 15 bases between them. CDR3 length: 16 amino acids. CDR1 LNHNV and CDR2 YYDKDF come from the germline V gene (reference sequence). Drawing the rest from reference TRBV15 and TRBJ1-3, the complete variable domain is DAMVIQNPRYQVTQFGKPVTLSCSQTLNHNVMYWYQQKSSQAPKLLFHYYDKDFNNEADTPDNFQSRRPNTSFCFLDIRSPGLGDTAMYLCATSPDAGISGNTIYFGEGSWLTVV.

The rearrangement joins TRBV15 to TRBJ2-1, with D unclear. V lost 1 base and J lost 7, with 14 bases in between. The germline CDR1 and CDR2 sequences are LNHNV and YYDKDF (reference sequence). There are 15 residues in the CDR3. The CDR3 DNA is TGTGCCACCAGCAGAGGAAGGGAAAGTCGTAATGAGCAGTTCTTC. Protein: CATSRGRESRNEQFF.

The V call is TRBV13, the J call TRBJ2-2, with TRBD1 matching over 11 bases. The CDR3 runs to 16 residues. The V segment lost 0 bases and the J segment 5 bases; nucleotides outside the gene matches: 2. Germline assignment: CDR1 PRHDT and CDR2 FYEKMQ (reference sequence). The CDR3 sequence is CASSLGRDRGTGELFF. CDR3 sequence (DNA): TGTGCCAGCAGCTTAGGCCGGGACAGGGGGACCGGGGAGCTGTTTTTT.

The chain uses TRBV24-1 and TRBJ2-7, with D maybe TRBD1 (6 bases). The V and J ends lost 4 bases and 3 bases respectively, with 12 bases between them. CDR1 is KGHDR and CDR2 is SFDVKD in the germline V gene. The CDR3 runs 14 residues. The CDR3 coding sequence is TGTGCCACCAGTGAGACAGGAGCTGACTACGAGCAGTACTTC. Its protein product is CATSETGADYEQYF.